A single sample gave rise to the 10 T cell receptor beta chains below, sequenced in a study of cytomegalovirus exposure and HLA in healthy donors. The PCR made use of 60 Vbeta and 13 Jbeta primers. Produced via immunoSEQ multiplex PCR; TCRdb's table is partial and in-frame only. The sample consists of 210,000 or so clones, over 60% of them appearing once. Sequencing used PBMCs. The receptors originated from a man aged 18 to 29 in good health and CMV-seronegative.

The V and J genes are TRBV11-2 and TRBJ2-2, with TRBD1 matching over 9 bases. Germline loops: CDR1 SGHAT, CDR2 FQNNGV. After removal of 5 bases from V and 8 bases from J, the junction contained 6 bases not matched to a gene. The CDR3 has 14 amino acids. CDR3 protein: CASSTGQGRGELFF. DNA for the CDR3: TGTGCCAGCAGCACGGGACAGGGAAGAGGGGAGCTGTTTTTT.

The J gene is TRBJ2-7, the V gene TRBV19; 12 bases fit TRBD2. The CDR3 extends over 15 amino acids. The V segment lost 3 bases and the J segment 3 bases; nucleotides outside the gene matches: 3. The V gene's germline CDR1 is LNHDA and CDR2 SQIVND (reference sequence). The CDR3 reads CASSILAGGSYEQYF. As DNA, the CDR3 is TGTGCCAGTAGTATTCTAGCGGGAGGGAGCTACGAGCAGTACTTC.

The J gene is TRBJ1-4, the V gene TRBV19; 7 bases align to TRBD1. This CDR3 has 15 amino acids. The V and J ends lost 5 bases and 7 bases, in that order; junction bases with no gene match: 10. Germline CDR1 is LNHDA and CDR2 is SQIVND (reference sequence). The DNA of the CDR3 is TGTGCCAGTAGTTTCCGCAGGGGGAATTTTGAAAAACTGTTTTTT. This sequence encodes CASSFRRGNFEKLFF.

The chain recombines TRBV2 with TRBJ2-1; D is possibly TRBD1 (6 bases). V lost 3 bases and J 4 bases, leaving 7 bases between the germline ends. The CDR3 is 13 amino acids. Germline CDR1 SNHLY, CDR2 FYNNEI. The CDR3 here is CASSERGYNEQFF. CDR3 coding DNA: TGTGCCAGCAGTGAGAGGGGGTACAATGAGCAGTTCTTC.

Notes on this clone: Other DNA sequences of this sample code for an identical CDR3. The chain is built from TRBV27 and TRBJ2-1; 10 bases are a match to TRBD2. This CDR3 has 16 residues. The trim removed 4 bases at V and 11 bases at J, leaving 14 bases unmatched. CDR1 and CDR2 from the germline V gene are MNHEY and SMNVEV (reference sequence). Written as DNA, the CDR3 is TGTGCCAGCAGTTCTGGAGGGAGCGGGGGGGGGAATCAGCAGTTCTTC. Its protein is CASSSGGSGGGNQQFF.

The rearrangement links TRBV27 to TRBJ1-4, with 12 bases aligning to TRBD1. With V trimmed by 4 bases and J by 8 bases, 5 bases remained unmatched. Germline values: CDR1 MNHEY, CDR2 SMNVEV (reference sequence). The CDR3 runs 15 residues. In DNA form, the CDR3 reads TGTGCCAGCAGTTGGTCCGGGACAGGGGGCGAAAAACTGTTTTTT. Translation: CASSWSGTGGEKLFF. Using reference TRBV27 and TRBJ1-4 for the parts outside the CDR3, the full variable domain is EAQVTQNPRYLITVTGKKLTVTCSQNMNHEYMSWYRQDPGLGLRQIYYSMNVEVTDKGDVPEGYKVSRKEKRNFPLILESPSPNQTSLYFCASSWSGTGGEKLFFGSGTQLSVL.

The rearrangement links TRBV5-4 to TRBJ2-1; 7 nucleotides match TRBD2. The CDR3 has 15 residues. V shed 4 bases, J shed 1 base, and the junction held 5 bases outside the gene matches. Looked up from germline, CDR1 is SGHNT and CDR2 is YYREEE (reference sequence). The CDR3 region is CASSRSGPSYNEQFF. In nucleotides, the CDR3 is TGTGCCAGCAGCCGTAGCGGGCCATCCTACAATGAGCAGTTCTTC.

The chain combines TRBV19 with TRBJ1-2; 10 bases line up with TRBD1. CDR3 length equals 14 residues. The germline gives CDR1 LNHDA, CDR2 SQIVND (reference sequence). Germline trimming cut 4 bases from V and 2 bases from J; bases unmatched to any gene: 1. CDR3 coding DNA: TGTGCCAGTAGTAGGGGACAGGGGAACTATGGCTACACCTTC. Its protein product is CASSRGQGNYGYTF.

The gene calls are TRBV27 and TRBJ1-1; no clear D. The CDR3 runs to 13 residues. Deletions cut 5 bases from V and 3 bases from J, with 10 bases between. The germline CDR1 and CDR2 sequences are MNHEY and SMNVEV (reference sequence). The CDR3 DNA reads as TGTGCCAGCAGTCGACGACAATACACTGAAGCTTTCTTT. Translating it yields CASSRRQYTEAFF.

The chain couples TRBV23-1 to TRBJ1-2, with TRBD1 as a possible D gene (6 bases). TRBV23-1 is identified as an open reading frame with a role that is uncertain. The V and J ends lost 1 base and 2 bases respectively, with 11 bases between them. The CDR3 length is 15 residues. CDR3 nucleotides: TGCGCCAGCAGTCAATTCGACAGGACCAACTATGGCTACACCTTC. It codes for CASSQFDRTNYGYTF.